This TCR beta chain was captured in a study of shared clonotypes between healthy human individuals. Splitting of each subset's genomic DNA was done evenly across several immunoSEQ plates. The assay was immunoSEQ multiplex PCR, and TCRdb's table has in-frame clones only and misses some. The table records millions of clones, 85% to 95% of them present only once. In its sample, this clone was seen once. The germline gives CDR1 SGHRS, CDR2 YFSETQ. The CDR3 length is 14 residues. Trimming took off 1 base at V and 2 bases at J, with 9 bases between the two ends. Sequenced material: naive CD4+ T cells from PBMCs. Subset reported: CD45RA+ positively selected. The receptor was derived from a man between 18 and 35 years old in good health. Some clones in this sample may be carry-over from other donors' samples. The V gene is TRBV5-1, the J gene TRBJ1-2; D is undetermined. The DNA for the CDR3 is TGCGCCAGCAGCTTGAATTTGGGGAACTATGGCTACACCTTC. Amino acids: CASSLNLGNYGYTF. Combining the CDR3 with reference TRBV5-1 and TRBJ1-2 gives the whole variable domain KAGVTQTPRYLIKTRGQQVTLSCSPISGHRSVSWYQQTPGQGLQFLFEYFSETQRNKGNFPGRFSGRQFSNSRSEMNVSTLELGDSALYLCASSLNLGNYGYTFGSGTRLTVV.